The entry below gives a single TCR beta chain sequence along with its context. The CDR3 spans 14 residues. V was trimmed by 2 bases and J by 8 bases, leaving 13 bases between them. CDR1 and CDR2 (germline): DFQATT, SNEGSKA (reference sequence). These data come from a study of T cells in Graves' hyperthyroidism and ophthalmopathy. Diagnostic assessment was based on clinical symptoms, serum thyroxine and TRAb, thyroid ultrasound and orbital computed tomography. Fresh peripheral blood, roughly 10 ml of it, supplied the PBMCs. There were TCR beta CDR3 regions amplified from RNA transcripts. When the TCR CDR3 underwent first-round RT-PCR, the HTBI primer set was used. TCRdb reanalysed the multiplex PCR reads using MiXCR and keeps one entry per CDR3 protein. The data contain approximately 630,000 distinct CDR3 sequences, roughly 15% of them seen just once; the ten biggest clones take up 3% to 4.5%.

The source of this sequence is a woman in her twenties or thirties with Graves' hyperthyroidism. The sample taken for sequencing was blood. The V gene is TRBV20-1, the J gene TRBJ1-6; D is possibly TRBD1 (5 bases). The CDR3 DNA is TGCAGTGCTAGAAGTGGGACTCCGGATTCACCCCTCCACTTT. Translation: CSARSGTPDSPLHF.